One T cell receptor (beta chain) is described in this entry. Its target is not known. The data were produced by immunoSEQ multiplex PCR, yet TCRdb's version contains in-frame clones alone and is incomplete. The sample includes some 130,000 clones, about 88% of them seen just once. V shed 5 bases and J 7 bases; nucleotides not matched to a gene: 2. CDR3 length: 12 amino acids. Germline V CDR1 and CDR2: MNHEY, SMNVEV (reference sequence). The sample comes from a study of T cell responses to AZD1222 COVID-19 vaccine. The study, taken as a whole, reports: As reported, nearly half of all spike-specific TCRs target variant regions that are unmutated. Without day 14 samples, only post-peak T cell repertoires were studied. Seropositive at baseline were only a handful of AZD1222 recipients.

The chain combines TRBV27 with TRBJ1-2; 9 nucleotides align to TRBD1. The material sequenced was peripheral blood, taken on day 0 of AZD1222 vaccination. The receptor was isolated from an adult in good health. CDR3 region: CASSNRGLGYTF. DNA of the CDR3: TGTGCCAGCAGTAACAGGGGGCTTGGCTACACCTTC.